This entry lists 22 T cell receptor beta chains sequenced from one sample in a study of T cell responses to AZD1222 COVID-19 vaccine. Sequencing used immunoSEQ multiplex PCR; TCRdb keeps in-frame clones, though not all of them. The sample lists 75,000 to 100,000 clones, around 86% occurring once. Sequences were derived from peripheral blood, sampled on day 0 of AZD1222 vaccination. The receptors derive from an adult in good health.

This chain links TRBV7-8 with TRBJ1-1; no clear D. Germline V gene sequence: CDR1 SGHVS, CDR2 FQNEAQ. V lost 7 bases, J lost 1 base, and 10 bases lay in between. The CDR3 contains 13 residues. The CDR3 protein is CASINSENTEAFF. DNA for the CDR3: TGTGCCAGCATCAATTCAGAGAACACTGAAGCTTTCTTT.

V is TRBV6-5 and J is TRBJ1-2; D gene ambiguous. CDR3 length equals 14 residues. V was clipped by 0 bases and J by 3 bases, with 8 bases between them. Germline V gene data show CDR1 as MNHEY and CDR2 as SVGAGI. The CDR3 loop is CASSYSVNDYGYTF. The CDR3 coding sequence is TGTGCCAGCAGTTACTCGGTTAATGACTATGGCTACACCTTC.

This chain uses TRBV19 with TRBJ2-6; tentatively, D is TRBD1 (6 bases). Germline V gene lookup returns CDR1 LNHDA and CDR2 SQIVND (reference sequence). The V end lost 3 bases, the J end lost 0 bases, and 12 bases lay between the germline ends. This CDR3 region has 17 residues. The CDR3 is CASSIVGQYSGANVLTF. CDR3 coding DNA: TGTGCCAGTAGTATTGTTGGACAGTACTCTGGGGCCAACGTCCTGACTTTC.

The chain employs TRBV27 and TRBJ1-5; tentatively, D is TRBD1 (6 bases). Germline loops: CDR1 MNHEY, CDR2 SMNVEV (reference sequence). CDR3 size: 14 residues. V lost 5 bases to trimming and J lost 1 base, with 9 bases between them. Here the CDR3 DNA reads TGTGCCAGCAGTCCACAGGGAAGCAATCAGCCCCAGCATTTT. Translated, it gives CASSPQGSNQPQHF.

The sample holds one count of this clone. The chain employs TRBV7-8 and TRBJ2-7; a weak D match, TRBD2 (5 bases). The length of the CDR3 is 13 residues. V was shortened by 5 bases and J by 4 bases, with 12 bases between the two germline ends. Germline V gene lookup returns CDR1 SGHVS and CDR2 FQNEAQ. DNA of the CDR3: TGTGCCAGCAGCCTAAGCTTAGCGTACGAGCAGTACTTC. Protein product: CASSLSLAYEQYF.

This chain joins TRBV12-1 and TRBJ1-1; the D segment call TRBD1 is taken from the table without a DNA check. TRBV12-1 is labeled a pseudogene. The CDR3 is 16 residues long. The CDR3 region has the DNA TGTGCCAGCAGAACCCCCAACGGGGACAGGTACACTGAAGCTTTCTTT. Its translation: CASRTPNGDRYTEAFF.

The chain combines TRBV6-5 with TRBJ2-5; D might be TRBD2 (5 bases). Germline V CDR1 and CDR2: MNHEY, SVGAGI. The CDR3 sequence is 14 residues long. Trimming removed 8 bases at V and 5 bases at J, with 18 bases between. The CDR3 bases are TGTGCCAGCTCCGAGGGCGGGCCCGCGGAGACCCAGTACTTC. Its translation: CASSEGGPAETQYF.

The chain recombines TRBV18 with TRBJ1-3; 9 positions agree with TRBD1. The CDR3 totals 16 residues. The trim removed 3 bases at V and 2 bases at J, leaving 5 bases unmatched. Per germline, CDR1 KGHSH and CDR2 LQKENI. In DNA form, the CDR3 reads TGTGCCAGCTCACCTACAGGGGGCGCAACTGGAAACACCATATATTTT. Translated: CASSPTGGATGNTIYF.

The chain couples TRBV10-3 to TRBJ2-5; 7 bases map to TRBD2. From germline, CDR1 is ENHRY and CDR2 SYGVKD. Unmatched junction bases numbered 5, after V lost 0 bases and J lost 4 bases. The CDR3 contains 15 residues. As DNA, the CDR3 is TGTGCCATCAGTGAGTCGAGGCTAGCGGTAGAGACCCAGTACTTC. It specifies CAISESRLAVETQYF.

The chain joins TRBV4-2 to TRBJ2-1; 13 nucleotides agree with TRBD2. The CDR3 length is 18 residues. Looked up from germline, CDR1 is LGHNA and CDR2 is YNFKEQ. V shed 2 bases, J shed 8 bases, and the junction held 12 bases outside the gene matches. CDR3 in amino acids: CASSQSVGTSGIAYEQFF. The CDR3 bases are TGTGCCAGCAGCCAATCCGTTGGGACTAGCGGGATAGCGTATGAGCAGTTCTTC.

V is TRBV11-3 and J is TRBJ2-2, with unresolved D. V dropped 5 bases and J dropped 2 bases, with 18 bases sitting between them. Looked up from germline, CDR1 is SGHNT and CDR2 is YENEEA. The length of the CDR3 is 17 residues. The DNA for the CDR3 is TGTGCCAGCAGCAACCCCTCAGCCCTCAGAAACACCGGGGAGCTGTTTTTT. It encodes CASSNPSALRNTGELFF.

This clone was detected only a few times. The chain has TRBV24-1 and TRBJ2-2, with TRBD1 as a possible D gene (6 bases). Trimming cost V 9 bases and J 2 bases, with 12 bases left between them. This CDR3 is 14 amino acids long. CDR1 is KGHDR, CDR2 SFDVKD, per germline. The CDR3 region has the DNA TGTGCCACCGCCCGGGGACAAAACACCGGGGAGCTGTTTTTT. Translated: CATARGQNTGELFF.

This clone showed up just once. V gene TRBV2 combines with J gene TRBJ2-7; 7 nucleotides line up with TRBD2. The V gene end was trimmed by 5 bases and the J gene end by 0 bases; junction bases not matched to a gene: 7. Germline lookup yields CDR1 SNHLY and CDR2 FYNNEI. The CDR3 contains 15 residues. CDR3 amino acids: CASSRDYRTSYEQYF. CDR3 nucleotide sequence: TGTGCCAGCAGTCGGGACTACCGAACCTCCTACGAGCAGTACTTC.

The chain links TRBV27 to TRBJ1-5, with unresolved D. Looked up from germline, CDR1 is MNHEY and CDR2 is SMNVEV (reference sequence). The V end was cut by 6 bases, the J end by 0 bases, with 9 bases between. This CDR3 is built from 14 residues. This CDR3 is CASRTRDSNQPQHF. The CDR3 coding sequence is TGTGCCAGCAGGACTAGGGATAGCAATCAGCCCCAGCATTTT.

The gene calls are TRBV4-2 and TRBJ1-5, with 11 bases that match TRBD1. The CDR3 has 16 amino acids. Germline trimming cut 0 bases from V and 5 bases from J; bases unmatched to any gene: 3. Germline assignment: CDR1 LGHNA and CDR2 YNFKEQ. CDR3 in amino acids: CASSQEGQGEHQPQHF. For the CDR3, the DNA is TGTGCCAGCAGCCAAGAGGGACAGGGGGAGCATCAGCCCCAGCATTTT.

The CDR3 region has the DNA TGTGCCACCAGCAGAGATATCGGGACCTCTGGAAACACCATATATTTT. Translated, it gives CATSRDIGTSGNTIYF. The gene calls are TRBV15 and TRBJ1-3; possible D gene TRBD1, 5 bases. The CDR3 loop spans 16 amino acids. Trimming took off 0 bases at V and 0 bases at J, with 9 bases between the two ends. CDR1 and CDR2 (germline): LNHNV, YYDKDF (reference sequence).

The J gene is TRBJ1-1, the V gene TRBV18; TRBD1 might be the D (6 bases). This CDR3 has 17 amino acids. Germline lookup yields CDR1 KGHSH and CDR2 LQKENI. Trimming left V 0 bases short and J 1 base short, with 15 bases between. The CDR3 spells CASSPPSRGHTNTEAFF. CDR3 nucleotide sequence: TGTGCCAGCTCACCACCGTCCAGGGGTCACACGAACACTGAAGCTTTCTTT.

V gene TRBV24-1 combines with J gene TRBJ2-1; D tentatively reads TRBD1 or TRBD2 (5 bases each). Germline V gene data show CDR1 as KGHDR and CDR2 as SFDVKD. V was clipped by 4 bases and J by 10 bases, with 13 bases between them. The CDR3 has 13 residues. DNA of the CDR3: TGTGCCACCAGTGAGTCCGGGACGCGAGAGCAGTTCTTC. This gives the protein CATSESGTREQFF.

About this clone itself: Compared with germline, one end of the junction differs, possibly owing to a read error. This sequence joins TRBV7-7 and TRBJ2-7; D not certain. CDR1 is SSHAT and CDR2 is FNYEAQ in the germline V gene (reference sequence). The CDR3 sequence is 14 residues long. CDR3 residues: CASSLGPGSYEQYF. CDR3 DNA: TGTGCTAGCAGCTTAGGACCGGGTTCCTACGAGCAGTACTTC.

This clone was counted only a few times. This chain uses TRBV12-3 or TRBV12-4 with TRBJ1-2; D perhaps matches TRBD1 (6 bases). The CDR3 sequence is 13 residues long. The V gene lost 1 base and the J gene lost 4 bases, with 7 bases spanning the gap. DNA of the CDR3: TGTGCCAGCAGTTTAGGGACAGTCTATGGCTACACCTTC. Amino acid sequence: CASSLGTVYGYTF.

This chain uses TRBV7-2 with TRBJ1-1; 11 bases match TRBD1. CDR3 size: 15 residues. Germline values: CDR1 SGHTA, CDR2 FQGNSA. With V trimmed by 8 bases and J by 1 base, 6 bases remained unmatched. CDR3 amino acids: CASRDRGNKNTEAFF. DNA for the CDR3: TGTGCCAGCCGGGACAGGGGGAACAAGAACACTGAAGCTTTCTTT.

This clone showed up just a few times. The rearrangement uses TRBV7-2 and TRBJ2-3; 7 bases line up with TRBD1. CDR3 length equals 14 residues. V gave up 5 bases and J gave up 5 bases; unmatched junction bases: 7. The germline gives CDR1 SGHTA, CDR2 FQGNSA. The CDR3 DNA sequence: TGTGCCAGCAGCCCCGGACAGGTCGGAGATACGCAGTATTTT. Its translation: CASSPGQVGDTQYF.